This TCR beta chain was sequenced during a study of beta chain features in type 1 diabetes listed by TCRdb under 2018. With regard to the full study: Mean age, gender distribution, total cell number and subset yield were not different between patients and healthy donors. Naive and central memory subsets were obtained from all 30 or so donors, but regulatory and stem cell-like memory subsets were isolated from only 8 patients and 8 healthy donors. A total of approximately 99,000,000 sorted cells were examined across all samples, and RNA yield correlated strongly with the number of cells per subset. In the study, recently diagnosed type 1 diabetes patients and matched healthy donors were compared on the TCRB repertoires of their sorted circulating CD4+ T cell subsets. Results the study describes overall, beyond this receptor: Naive, central memory and regulatory TCRB repertoires appeared more similar among patients than among healthy donors. In all four CD4+ subsets, TCRB CDR3 length was moderately but significantly shorter in type 1 diabetes patients. Because cDNA was sequenced instead of genomic DNA, activated cells with high expression could be over-represented, although the groups did not differ in activation or CD3 levels. At VDJ recombination sites, type 1 diabetes patients had fewer insertions and more deleted nucleotides, which implies abnormalities in thymic rearrangement. Because the HLA sub-analyses included only small numbers of individuals, any influence of HLA type on TCRB rearrangement was left unresolved. Shorter templates might be favored by PCR, yet because patient and control samples were amplified and corrected together, any such skew would affect both groups equally.

All of the isolated RNA was reverse transcribed with the High Capacity cDNA Reverse Transcription Kit, so expressed TCRB transcripts were sequenced. Deep immunoSEQ sequencing was applied to naive, central memory and regulatory T cell samples, giving an average of approximately 4 million total reads per sample. Sorted cells were lysed in RLT buffer and RNA was extracted with DNase-treated RNeasy Micro or Mini kits, depending on cell number. Each cell subset was processed separately to prevent cross-contamination, with patient and healthy donor samples processed together. The immunoSEQ multiplex PCR was used to amplify TCRB sequences from cDNA, generating 87-bp fragments that spanned the CDR3 region. Sequencing of the amplicons was performed on the Illumina HiSeq platform. As for the original processing: Synthetic template baselines were used to correct PCR bias computationally, reads within Hamming distance 2 were collapsed, and singletons that could not be merged were discarded. By aligning reads against IMGT, V, D and J genes, CDR3 length, and insertions or deletions at six rearrangement sites were assigned. Within each subset, clonotype counts were normalized to sorted cell number, after which true diversity and Gini coefficients were computed with the tcR R package. The overlap coefficient, calculated on TCRB nucleotide sequences, was used to measure repertoire sharing. Out-of-frame TCRB sequences from naive cells were analyzed as a proxy for the pre-selection repertoire. The table comes from immuneACCESS by way of TCRdb, which keeps in-frame sequences with V and J called. Part of the clones is missing from these tables; in studies checked, under half for an unresolved V gene and the rest for unknown reasons. V, J and clone size are those of that table, while D and trimming were read from the DNA. The sample yields under 800,000 clones; 15% to 17% were counted once. Approximately 0.087% of the sample is held by the ten biggest clonotypes.

This clone has only a few counts. Its antigen is unknown. No base-level quality is on record; no much larger clone is a single base apart. From each donor, a single peripheral blood sample of about 110 mL on average was drawn into heparinised tubes. A BD FACSAria II and a panel including CD45RO, CCR7, CD25, CD127, CD95 and CD27 were used to sort naive, central memory, regulatory and stem cell-like memory CD4+ T cells. Purity was above 95% for every sorted population. PBMCs were isolated right away by Lymphoprep density gradient centrifugation and were stained directly, without culture. To minimize batch effects, samples were stained and sorted in pairs, one healthy donor with one patient per experiment. There are 15 amino acids in the CDR3, from cysteine to phenylalanine inclusive. Just CDR3 DNA is preserved here, 45 bases in frame from base 1. The germline V gene encodes CDR1 SGHTA and CDR2 FQGNSA. V and J are truncated by 1 base and 3 bases respectively, leaving an intervening sequence of 12 bases.

The material sequenced was naive CD4+ T cells from blood. The sample's cell subset or site, from its label and the paper: true naive CD4+ T cells. The sequence links TRBV7-2 to TRBJ1-1, with a tentative D gene TRBD1 over 5 matching bases. The clonotype originates from a man between 18 and 35 years old in good health. The CDR3 protein: CASSLVWGGDTEAFF. The DNA sequence is as follows: TGTGCCAGCAGCTTAGTCTGGGGGGGAGACACTGAAGCTTTCTTT.